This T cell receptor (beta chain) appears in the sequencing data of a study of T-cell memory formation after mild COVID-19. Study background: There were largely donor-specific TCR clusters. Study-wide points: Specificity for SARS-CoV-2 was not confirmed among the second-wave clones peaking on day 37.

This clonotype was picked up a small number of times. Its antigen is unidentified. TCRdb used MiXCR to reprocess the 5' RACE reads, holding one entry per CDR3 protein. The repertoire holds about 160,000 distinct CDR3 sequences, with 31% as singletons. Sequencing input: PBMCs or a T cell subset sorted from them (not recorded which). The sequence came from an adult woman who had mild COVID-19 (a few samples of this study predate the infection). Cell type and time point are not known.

The CDR3 reads CASRRGNHYEQYF. Written as DNA, the CDR3 is TGTGCCAGCCGTCGGGGAAACCACTACGAGCAGTACTTC. The genes are TRBV27 and TRBJ2-7, with a possible D match to TRBD2 (5 bases). The CDR3 is 13 amino acids. V gave up 8 bases and J gave up 3 bases, with 14 bases separating them. CDR1 is MNHEY and CDR2 is SMNVEV in the germline V gene (reference sequence).